This TCR beta chain derives from a study of blood T cell repertoires in COVID-19. This table comes from immunoSEQ multiplex PCR, and its TCRdb copy is limited to in-frame clones, with some not included. The sample lists about 270,000 clones; 80% to 90% were seen once. CDR3 size: 12 residues. Trimming cost V 4 bases and J 2 bases, with 6 bases left between them. The chain employs TRBV12-3 or TRBV12-4 and TRBJ2-7; D gene uncertain. The origin of this receptor is a man in his late teens or twenties who had recovered from COVID-19. Sequencing input: PBMCs or T cells enriched from blood (not recorded which). CDR3 loop: CASSSVAYEQYF. CDR3 DNA sequence: TGTGCCAGCAGTTCTGTAGCCTACGAGCAGTACTTC.